This T cell receptor beta chain stems from a study of cytomegalovirus exposure and HLA in healthy donors. Comment on this clone: Its specificity is unknown.

The PCR was carried out with 60 Vbeta primers and 13 Jbeta primers. Only in-frame clones appear in the TCRdb table, and some are missing; sequencing was by immunoSEQ multiplex PCR. The table has approximately 180,000 clones, around nine tenths seen once. Study-level results: The investigators catalogued 164 TCR beta chains as cytomegalovirus-associated. Sequencing artifact likely explains a cluster of highly shared sequence variants.

The TCR was taken from a woman aged 18 to 35 in good health and CMV-seronegative. The specimen sequenced was PBMCs.

This CDR3 is CASSLSGANQPQHF. Written as DNA, the CDR3 is TGTGCCAGCAGTTTATCAGGGGCCAATCAGCCCCAGCATTTT. J is TRBJ1-5 and V is TRBV27; TRBD1 might be the D (5 bases). Germline CDR1 MNHEY, CDR2 SMNVEV (reference sequence). Trimming left V 0 bases short and J 3 bases short, with 6 bases between. CDR3 size: 14 residues.